This passage covers 5 T cell receptor beta chains from one sample sequenced in a study of T cell responses to AZD1222 COVID-19 vaccine. Measured with immunoSEQ multiplex PCR; TCRdb has only the in-frame clones, and not every one. Of around 140,000 clones listed, approximately 92% were seen once; the top ten hold around 3.3%. This material consisted of peripheral blood, taken 28 days after the second AZD1222 dose. The receptor set was obtained from an adult who received the AZD1222 COVID-19 vaccine.

This rearrangement joins TRBV2 to TRBJ2-3; 7 bases are shared with TRBD2. The CDR3 runs 13 residues. CDR1 is SNHLY, CDR2 FYNNEI, per germline. Unmatched junction bases numbered 1, after V lost 7 bases and J lost 0 bases. CDR3: CASMGGSTDTQYF. CDR3 in DNA: TGTGCCAGCATGGGGGGGAGCACAGATACGCAGTATTTT. Full variable domain (remainder filled in from reference TRBV2 and TRBJ2-3): EPEVTQTPSHQVTQMGQEVILRCVPISNHLYFYWYRQILGQKVEFLVSFYNNEISEKSEIFDDQFSVERPDGSNFTLKIRSTKLEDSAMYFCASMGGSTDTQYFGPGTRLTVL.

The rearrangement links TRBV27 to TRBJ2-2, with TRBD2 matching over 10 bases. The CDR3 runs to 16 residues. V gave up 5 bases and J gave up 3 bases; unmatched junction bases: 6. CDR1 MNHEY and CDR2 SMNVEV come from the germline V gene (reference sequence). CDR3 region: CASSPLAGEYTGELFF. The CDR3 region has the DNA TGTGCCAGCAGTCCCCTAGCGGGAGAGTACACCGGGGAGCTGTTTTTT.

The rearrangement uses TRBV5-6 and TRBJ2-3; 12 bases map to TRBD2. Losses at the gene ends were 4 bases for V and 2 bases for J; bases not matched to a gene: 5. CDR1 SGHDT and CDR2 YYEEEE come from the germline V gene. This CDR3 has 16 amino acids. Written as DNA, the CDR3 is TGTGCCAGCAGCCCCCTAGCGGGAGGGACCACAGATACGCAGTATTTT. Its protein is CASSPLAGGTTDTQYF.

This clone was found once. V is TRBV7-2 and J is TRBJ2-1; a possible D gene is TRBD1 (5 bases). The CDR3 contains 15 residues. Germline CDR1 and CDR2: SGHTA and FQGNSA. Trimming stripped 1 base from V and 6 bases from J, with 13 bases between. CDR3 in DNA: TGTGCCAGCAGCTTAGTATATGGGGCTGTCAATGAGCAGTTCTTC. This encodes CASSLVYGAVNEQFF.

The rearrangement links TRBV28 to TRBJ1-1, with D maybe TRBD1 (6 bases). The CDR3 has 16 amino acids. Trimming stripped 3 bases from V and 1 base from J, with 15 bases between. CDR1 is MDHEN, CDR2 SYDVKM, per germline. The CDR3 bases are TGTGCCAGCAGTTTCCCGAGCCCGACAGGGAACACTGAAGCTTTCTTT. This encodes CASSFPSPTGNTEAFF.